The clone carrying this T cell receptor (beta chain) has at least ten counts. What it recognizes is unknown. The entry originates in a study of T cell repertoires in cytomegalovirus infection. Notes on the study in general: What dominated the ex vivo response were HLA-C-restricted CMV-specific TCR beta clonotypes.

The trim removed 7 bases at V and 5 bases at J, leaving 7 bases unmatched. The CDR3 sequence is 14 residues long. Using its own MiXCR run on the reads, TCRdb lists one record per CDR3 protein. The sample contains 750,000 to 900,000 distinct CDR3 sequences, about 28% of which appear only once. This TCR derives from a human donor in good health (CMV status not recorded). Some clones in this sample may be carry-over from other donors' samples. The chain has TRBV12-3 or TRBV12-4 and TRBJ1-5; 8 nucleotides agree with TRBD1. This sample comprised cultured CD8+ T cells from PBMCs, obtained from culture after CMV antigen stimulation. The CDR3 nucleotides read TGTGCCAGCATCGGGACAGGAGAAGATCAGCCCCAGCATTTT. This sequence encodes CASIGTGEDQPQHF.